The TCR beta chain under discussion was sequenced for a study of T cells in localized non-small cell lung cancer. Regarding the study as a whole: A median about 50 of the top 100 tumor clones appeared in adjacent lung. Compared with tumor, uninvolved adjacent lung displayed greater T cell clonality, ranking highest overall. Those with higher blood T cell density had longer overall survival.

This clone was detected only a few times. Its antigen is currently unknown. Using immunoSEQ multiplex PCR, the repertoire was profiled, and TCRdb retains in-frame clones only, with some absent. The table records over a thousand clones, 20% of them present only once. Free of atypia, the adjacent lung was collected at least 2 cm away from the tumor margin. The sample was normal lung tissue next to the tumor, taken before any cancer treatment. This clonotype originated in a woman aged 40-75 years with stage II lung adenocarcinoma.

The CDR3 DNA is TGCGCCAGCAGCCAAGCCCAAAGACAGGAGACGCAGTATTTT. This translates into CASSQAQRQETQYF. This chain connects TRBV1 to TRBJ2-3; the table's D call of TRBD1 was not tested on the DNA. TRBV1 is reported as a pseudogene. The CDR3 extends over 14 amino acids.